This TCR beta chain was retrieved from a study of Graves' ophthalmopathy and Graves' hyperthyroidism (dated by TCRdb to 2017 to 2018). Study-wide context: Hyperthyroidism was considered stable if no progression to ophthalmopathy occurred within 18 months of follow-up. The study used TCR beta repertoire signatures to distinguish Graves' ophthalmopathy from Graves' hyperthyroidism and to predict progression to ophthalmopathy. In total, approximately 130 blood samples were TCR-sequenced: approximately 42 ophthalmopathy, roughly 77 hyperthyroidism and about 17 hyperthyroidism-to-ophthalmopathy patients. To explore V-J signatures distinguishing ophthalmopathy from hyperthyroidism, a discovery set of 100 patients (43 ophthalmopathy, about 57 stable hyperthyroidism) was enrolled. An independent validation cohort comprised roughly 20 hyperthyroidism patients and 17 patients who later progressed from hyperthyroidism to ophthalmopathy. T-cell repertoires of thyroid tissue and blood were compared in more than 5 hyperthyroidism patients. Following sample collection, hyperthyroidism patients were given methimazole at a starting dose of 30 mg daily, and ophthalmopathy patients were given high-dose intravenous methylprednisolone.

For repertoire sequencing, the TCR beta CDR3 regions were amplified from RNA transcripts. The first round of RT-PCR was done with HTBI primers and the Qiagen OneStep RT-PCR kit, and was followed by a second round of multiplex PCR, then size selection and purification. The libraries underwent paired-end sequencing with 100 bp reads on an Illumina HiSeq2000. From the authors' description of their analysis: Reads were processed with SOAPnuke, discarding reads with adapters, uncalled bases, mean Phred below 15, or no exact constant-primer or identifier match. High-quality paired reads were merged with COPE v1.2.5. Clonotypes were defined as unique nucleotide sequences and were aligned to IMGT TRB V, D and J references using MiTCR v1.1. The analysis was limited to V-J combinations with a frequency above 0.0001, which together covered 99% to 99.2% of the repertoires. For each V-J combination, a TCR clonal expansion and chaos score was defined as the ratio of F50 clonal expansion to chaos observed in the TCRdist matrix. Welch's t-statistics and random forest were used to reduce the features to around 13 V-J combinations, which were then used as input to a naive Bayes classifier. The similarity between thyroid and blood repertoires was quantified using the Morisita-Horn index. TCRdb ran its own pipeline on the public reads, namely fastp trimming at Q25 and MiXCR clone calling, and kept in-frame beta chains. Rows with one shared CDR3 protein collapse into an entry with the most common genes and DNA. The V and J calls were not made by the authors but by TCRdb's processing. Across this sample there are more than 1,000,000 distinct CDR3 sequences, with about 40% seen only once. Of the sample, roughly 10% is held by the ten largest clones.

This clonotype appeared a few times. No cognate antigen has been identified for it. Per-base quality was not reported, and no clone a single base away is much larger than it. The study at large found these results: Sample size was not statistically predetermined, and group allocation was not concealed from the investigators. In validation, the model predicted ophthalmopathy progression with more than 70% sensitivity and about 77% specificity; 12 predicted patients were CT-confirmed with GO in a median of about 6.1 months. Among expanded thyroid clonotypes with frequency above 0.001, most also showed up in blood, which suggests that blood repertoires may reflect the thyroid immune response. The 13-signature model separated ophthalmopathy from stable hyperthyroidism with around 90% sensitivity and 81.08% specificity in cross-validation, and 80%/75% in the test set.

Hyperthyroidism patients were newly diagnosed, with disease duration under 2 months, and aged 18 to 65 years. Patients with other autoimmune diseases, uncontrolled infections, pregnancy or lactation were excluded. Diagnosis was based on clinical symptoms, serum thyroxine, TRAb, thyroid ultrasound and orbital computed tomography. Trizol reagent was used to extract the total RNA, and its quality was then checked on an Agilent 2100 Bioanalyzer. The CDR3 covers 14 residues, taking in both the cysteine and the phenylalanine. Only the CDR3 region is kept as DNA, spanning 42 bases read in frame from base 1. V loses 8 bases of germline sequence and J loses 0 bases, and the interval between the two ends is 14 bases. In the germline V gene, CDR1 corresponds to MNHEY and CDR2 to SVGAGI.

The sequenced sample was peripheral blood or thyroid tissue (not recorded which). The origin of this receptor is an adult man with Graves' hyperthyroidism. The chain employs TRBV6-5 and TRBJ2-7; no D gene can be assigned with confidence. The CDR3 region reads CASSRIPSSYEQYF. The DNA reads TGTGCCAGCTCCCGGATTCCTAGCTCCTACGAGCAGTACTTC.